This T cell receptor (beta chain) came from a study of CD8+ T cells in alopecia areata. Study in general: Severity scores in treated patients reflected the percentage of scalp affected.

Study-level findings and limits: Only a single nonresponder existed, so baseline CD8+ expansion links stay unclear. Alopecia totalis/universalis scalp especially showed more expanded CD8+ clones than normal scalp. Tofacitinib did not eliminate many expanded lesional clones from scalp or blood.

Notes on this clone: Its antigen is unidentified.

Treatment noted: oral pan-JAK inhibitor, 5-10 mg twice daily. Extracted from the samples, RNA was reverse transcribed into cDNA to serve as the sequencing template. Here immunoSEQ multiplex PCR was the method, and the copy in TCRdb shows in-frame clones only, minus some. Of 130,000 or so clones in the sample, approximately 90% were seen once. V shed 0 bases and J shed 6 bases, with 9 bases lying between them. CDR1 is MGHRA, CDR2 YSYEKL, per germline. The CDR3 extends over 13 amino acids. V and J are TRBV4-1 and TRBJ2-7; D ambiguous. Material: CD8+ T cells sorted from blood, obtained at week 4, from a patient treated with tofacitinib. The TCR originated in a human donor with alopecia areata. Here the CDR3 DNA reads TGCGCCAGCAGCCAAGATCGAAAGGGCGAGCAGTACTTC. Its translation is CASSQDRKGEQYF.